The 22 T cell receptor beta chains presented below share a single source sample, sequenced in a study of cytomegalovirus exposure and HLA in healthy donors. PCR involved 60 Vbeta and 13 Jbeta primers. Sequenced by immunoSEQ multiplex PCR; TCRdb stores in-frame clones only, minus some. The sample lists roughly 120,000 clones; 73% were seen once. Sequences were obtained from PBMCs. These receptors all stem from a woman between 40 and 50 years old in good health and CMV-seropositive.

This clone was recorded a few times. This chain uses TRBV21-1 with TRBJ1-4; the table's D call, TRBD1, was not checked against the DNA. TRBV21-1 is listed as a pseudogene. The CDR3 is 18 amino acids. CDR3 DNA sequence: TGTGCCAGCAGCATCGACAGGGGGGAACAAACAACTAATGAAAAACTGTTTTTT. The encoded protein is CASSIDRGEQTTNEKLFF.

This clone was seen a single time. The CDR3 is CASLKSGLGGELFF. Written as DNA, the CDR3 is TGTGCCAGCCTCAAATCGGGGTTAGGCGGGGAGCTGTTTTTT. The chain links TRBV28 to TRBJ2-2; maybe TRBD2 (5 bases). With 8 bases removed from V and 7 bases from J, the gap between germline ends came to 17 bases. This CDR3 contains 14 residues. Germline assignment: CDR1 MDHEN and CDR2 SYDVKM.

The chain is built from TRBV27 and TRBJ1-2; 12 bases are shared with TRBD1. In germline, CDR1 is MNHEY, CDR2 SMNVEV (reference sequence). With V trimmed by 1 base and J by 3 bases, 9 bases remained unmatched. The CDR3 runs to 18 residues. The CDR3 loop is CASSLFGLGQGADYGYTF. CDR3 nucleotides: TGTGCCAGCAGTTTATTTGGTTTGGGACAGGGGGCGGACTATGGCTACACCTTC.

This clone was recorded only once. V and J are TRBV5-1 and TRBJ2-1, with 12 bases fitting TRBD2. CDR3 length: 15 amino acids. The J segment lost 7 bases and the V segment lost 7 bases, leaving 9 bases of the junction unmatched. Germline V gene sequence: CDR1 SGHRS, CDR2 YFSETQ. The CDR3 coding sequence is TGCGCCAGCTACTCCGGGACTAGCGGGCTAAATGAGCAGTTCTTC. This gives the protein CASYSGTSGLNEQFF.

This chain uses TRBV7-7 with TRBJ1-1; tentatively, D is TRBD1 (6 bases). Between the trimmed V and J ends, which lost 5 bases and 1 base, there was a span of 8 bases. The germline V gene has CDR1 SSHAT and CDR2 FNYEAQ (reference sequence). The CDR3 length is 13 residues. Written as DNA, the CDR3 is TGTGCCAGCAGCGAGGGACAGAACACTGAAGCTTTCTTT. Encoded protein: CASSEGQNTEAFF.

The CDR3 region is CASSIRTVSSPLHF. The DNA of the CDR3 is TGTGCCAGCAGCATCAGGACAGTCTCATCACCCCTCCACTTT. This chain connects TRBV28 to TRBJ1-6; D is perhaps TRBD1 (6 bases). Trimming pared 6 bases from V and 10 bases from J, leaving 16 bases between. The length of the CDR3 is 14 residues. Germline lookup yields CDR1 MDHEN and CDR2 SYDVKM.

The V gene is TRBV6-6, the J gene TRBJ1-2; possible D gene TRBD1, 6 bases. CDR1 MNHNY and CDR2 SVGAGI come from the germline V gene (reference sequence). The CDR3 covers 12 residues. V lost 10 bases to trimming and J lost 6 bases, with 15 bases between them. Written as DNA, the CDR3 is TGTGCCACTAAGGACAGCTTAGATGGCTACACCTTC. Translated: CATKDSLDGYTF.

The V call is TRBV11-2, the J call TRBJ2-2; D gene ambiguous. Trimming removed 8 bases from V and 1 base from J, with 11 bases in between. CDR3 length: 14 amino acids. Germline V CDR1 and CDR2: SGHAT, FQNNGV. CDR3 in amino acids: CASGLNRNTGELFF. The CDR3 coding sequence is TGTGCCAGCGGCCTGAACAGGAACACCGGGGAGCTGTTTTTT. Using reference TRBV11-2 and TRBJ2-2 for the parts outside the CDR3, the full variable domain is EAGVAQSPRYKIIEKRQSVAFWCNPISGHATLYWYQQILGQGPKLLIQFQNNGVVDDSQLPKDRFSAERLKGVDSTLKIQPAKLEDSAVYLCASGLNRNTGELFFGEGSRLTVL.

The V gene is TRBV6-6, the J gene TRBJ1-5, with 7 bases fitting TRBD1. J was trimmed by 7 bases and V by 2 bases; bases with no gene match: 2. There are 13 residues in the CDR3. Germline CDR1 is MNHNY and CDR2 is SVGAGI (reference sequence). This chain's CDR3 is CASSYRGLQPQHF. CDR3 in DNA: TGTGCCAGCAGTTACAGGGGGCTCCAGCCCCAGCATTTT.

This chain joins TRBV18 and TRBJ1-1; D is ambiguous. Germline V lookup: CDR1 KGHSH, CDR2 LQKENI. This CDR3 spans 14 amino acids. Trimming took 4 bases from V and 2 from J, leaving 11 bases between them. The CDR3 nucleotides read TGTGCCAGCTCACTCGGAGGAGTAAACACTGAAGCTTTCTTT. Amino acids: CASSLGGVNTEAFF. Full variable domain (remainder filled in from reference TRBV18 and TRBJ1-1): NAGVMQNPRHLVRRRGQEARLRCSPMKGHSHVYWYRQLPEEGLKFMVYLQKENIIDESGMPKERFSAEFPKEGPSILRIQQVVRGDSAAYFCASSLGGVNTEAFFGQGTRLTVV.

This sequence joins TRBV6-6 and TRBJ2-1; possible D gene TRBD2, 5 bases. V lost 6 bases to trimming and J lost 2 bases, with 14 bases between them. The V gene's germline CDR1 is MNHNY and CDR2 SVGAGI (reference sequence). The CDR3 contains 15 residues. In nucleotides, the CDR3 is TGTGCCAGCAGCCCCTACTGGGGAGCCTACAATGAGCAGTTCTTC. It codes for CASSPYWGAYNEQFF.

This chain joins TRBV5-1 and TRBJ2-5; D might be TRBD1 (5 bases). This CDR3 comprises 13 residues. With 6 bases removed from V and 5 bases from J, the gap between germline ends came to 14 bases. CDR1 SGHRS and CDR2 YFSETQ come from the germline V gene. The CDR3: CASKTTVEETQYF. The DNA for the CDR3 is TGCGCCAGCAAAACGACAGTTGAGGAGACCCAGTACTTC.

The rearrangement links TRBV9 to TRBJ2-2, with TRBD1 as a possible D gene (6 bases). Per the germline V gene, CDR1 is SGDLS and CDR2 is YYNGEE. Trimming shortened V by 4 bases and J by 1 base, and 8 bases separated the two germline ends. The CDR3 spans 14 residues. This chain's CDR3 is CASSQQGNTGELFF. Here the CDR3 DNA reads TGTGCCAGCAGCCAACAGGGGAACACCGGGGAGCTGTTTTTT.

As for this clone: The same CDR3 can be traced to other DNA sequences in this sample. V usage is TRBV18 and J usage is TRBJ2-2; a possible D gene is TRBD2 (5 bases). V lost 1 base and J 3 bases, leaving 6 bases between the germline ends. CDR3 size: 14 residues. The germline V gene has CDR1 KGHSH and CDR2 LQKENI. The CDR3 loop reads CASSPRTDTGELFF. The CDR3 nucleotides read TGTGCCAGCTCACCACGGACTGACACCGGGGAGCTGTTTTTT.

The chain joins TRBV7-9 to TRBJ1-1, with 9 bases that match TRBD1. This CDR3 is built from 14 residues. J was trimmed by 0 bases and V by 6 bases; bases with no gene match: 2. CDR1 is SEHNR and CDR2 is FQNEAQ in the germline V gene (reference sequence). DNA of the CDR3: TGTGCCAGCAGAACAGGGGGCATGAACACTGAAGCTTTCTTT. It yields the protein CASRTGGMNTEAFF. The full variable domain, rest sourced from reference TRBV7-9 and TRBJ1-1, is DTGVSQNPRHKITKRGQNVTFRCDPISEHNRLYWYRQTLGQGPEFLTYFQNEAQLEKSRLLSDRFSAERPKGSFSTLEIQRTEQGDSAMYLCASRTGGMNTEAFFGQGTRLTVV.

This rearrangement joins TRBV7-2 to TRBJ1-2, with 9 bases matching TRBD1. This CDR3 contains 16 residues. The V segment lost 1 base and the J segment 0 bases; nucleotides outside the gene matches: 3. Germline-derived CDR1 and CDR2 are SGHTA and FQGNSA. CDR3 sequence (DNA): TGTGCCAGCAGCTTAGACAGGGGGCTAACTAACTATGGCTACACCTTC. Protein: CASSLDRGLTNYGYTF.

This clone was counted a few times. The chain joins TRBV4-1 to TRBJ1-1, with 8 bases identical to TRBD1. The ends lost 1 base at V and 3 bases at J; junction bases unmatched: 10. Germline V gene sequence: CDR1 MGHRA, CDR2 YSYEKL. The CDR3 runs to 17 residues. The CDR3 DNA reads TGCGCCAGCAGCCAAGTCCAGGACAGGGTAAGAGACACTGAAGCTTTCTTT. Residues: CASSQVQDRVRDTEAFF.

The chain employs TRBV6-4 and TRBJ2-5, with 10 bases that match TRBD1. Germline V gives CDR1 MRHNA, CDR2 SNTAGT. The CDR3 extends over 14 amino acids. The J segment lost 5 bases and the V segment lost 0 bases, leaving 0 bases of the junction unmatched. The CDR3 sequence: CASSDSTGGETQYF. CDR3 coding DNA: TGTGCCAGCAGTGACTCGACAGGGGGCGAGACCCAGTACTTC.

A few counts support this clone. V and J are TRBV19 and TRBJ1-5; TRBD1 might be the D (6 bases). This CDR3 region has 14 residues. Germline V gene lookup returns CDR1 LNHDA and CDR2 SQIVND (reference sequence). V lost 4 bases and J 3 bases, leaving 10 bases between the germline ends. The CDR3 loop reads CASSTAGVNQPQHF. CDR3 nucleotide sequence: TGTGCCAGTAGTACCGCAGGGGTCAATCAGCCCCAGCATTTT.

The chain couples TRBV7-3 to TRBJ2-2; D ambiguous. CDR1 and CDR2 (germline): SGHTA, FQGTGA. V lost 6 bases, J lost 6 bases, and 5 bases lay in between. The CDR3 runs to 11 residues. The CDR3 nucleotides are TGTGCCAGCAGGGGCCCCGGGGAGCTGTTTTTT. It translates to CASRGPGELFF.

The chain carries TRBV4-2 and TRBJ2-1; D gene unclear. V lost 0 bases and J 5 bases, leaving 11 bases between the germline ends. CDR3 length: 15 amino acids. In germline, CDR1 is LGHNA, CDR2 YNFKEQ. CDR3 nucleotides: TGTGCCAGCAGCCAAGATCTGCGGCGGAACAATGAGCAGTTCTTC. Translation: CASSQDLRRNNEQFF.

J is TRBJ2-7 and V is TRBV7-2; 12 positions match TRBD2. CDR3 length: 15 amino acids. The V and J ends lost 4 bases and 5 bases, in that order; junction bases with no gene match: 6. Germline CDR1 SGHTA, CDR2 FQGNSA. The CDR3 coding sequence is TGTGCCAGCAGCTCCCTAGCGGGAGGGCCCCACGAGCAGTACTTC. It specifies CASSSLAGGPHEQYF. Drawing the rest from reference TRBV7-2 and TRBJ2-7, the complete variable domain is GAGVSQSPSNKVTEKGKDVELRCDPISGHTALYWYRQSLGQGLEFLIYFQGNSAPDKSGLPSDRFSAERTGGSVSTLTIQRTQQEDSAVYLCASSSLAGGPHEQYFGPGTRLTVT.